This T cell receptor beta chain was recorded in a study of blood T cell repertoires in COVID-19. Some clones are missing from TCRdb's copy, which holds only in-frame ones; the method was immunoSEQ multiplex PCR. The data contain 150,000 to 190,000 clones, 76% of them singletons. This clonotype was obtained from a woman older than 75 with acute or convalescent COVID-19. The sequencing input was peripheral blood.

In nucleotides, the CDR3 is TGTGCCAGCAGTGACAGGGCCCGTGGCAATCAGCCCCAGCATTTT. Translating gives CASSDRARGNQPQHF. The rearrangement joins TRBV2 to TRBJ1-5, with TRBD1 as a possible D gene (5 bases). This CDR3 spans 15 amino acids. Germline CDR1 SNHLY, CDR2 FYNNEI. Trimming stripped 3 bases from V and 2 bases from J, with 11 bases between.